This T cell receptor beta chain comes out of a study of blood T cell repertoires in COVID-19. Study at large: Some COVID-19 samples were acute and others convalescent; all came from the United States, Italy and Spain. The analysed material was cDNA or gDNA that came from T cells, B-cell-depleted T cells, or PBMCs.

J gave up 0 bases and V 4 bases, and 1 base lay outside the gene matches. Germline V gene lookup returns CDR1 KGHSH and CDR2 LQKENI. CDR3 length equals 15 residues. Original handling: Reference gene primer amplification yielded estimated nucleated cell counts. This table comes from immunoSEQ multiplex PCR, and its TCRdb copy is limited to in-frame clones, with some not included. V and J calls and clone size are copied from that table; D and trimming were computed from the DNA. The table lists some 210,000 clones, around 83% of them singletons, with less than 3.5% in the top ten. V gene TRBV18 combines with J gene TRBJ2-7; 12 bases are a match to TRBD2. Sequencing input: peripheral blood. This clonotype was obtained from a man aged 45-65 years with active or convalescent COVID-19. CDR3: CASSLGLAGSYEQYF. DNA for the CDR3: TGTGCCAGCTCACTGGGACTAGCGGGCTCCTACGAGCAGTACTTC. Based on the CDR3 plus reference TRBV18 and TRBJ2-7, the full variable domain is NAGVMQNPRHLVRRRGQEARLRCSPMKGHSHVYWYRQLPEEGLKFMVYLQKENIIDESGMPKERFSAEFPKEGPSILRIQQVVRGDSAAYFCASSLGLAGSYEQYFGPGTRLTVT.